These T cell receptor beta chains were read from a single sample in a study of naive and memory T cell subsets. TCRdb used MiXCR to reprocess the 5' RACE reads, holding one entry per CDR3 protein. The sample carries about 26,000 distinct CDR3 sequences, roughly a quarter recorded once. These receptors all come from a female donor in good health. The CDR3 runs from the conserved cysteine through the conserved F or W. A D gene is named only where the DNA matches it firmly. Not every row has a clone size; where given, it reads once, few, many or a size class.

clone size: -; V gene: TRBV20-1; J gene: TRBJ2-1; D gene: -; CDR3 DNA: TGCAGTGCTAGAGTTTTAGGGAACCATGAGCAGTTCTTC; CDR3 protein: CSARVLGNHEQFF
clone size: -; V gene: TRBV7-8; J gene: TRBJ2-1; D gene: TRBD2; CDR3 DNA: TGTGCCAGCAGCCTGCTAGCGGGGGACTACAATGAGCAGTTCTTC; CDR3 protein: CASSLLAGDYNEQFF
clone size: medium-sized; V gene: TRBV30; J gene: TRBJ1-2; D gene: -; CDR3 DNA: TGTGCCTGGGGAGACGAAAAGGCCTATGGCTACACCTTC; CDR3 protein: CAWGDEKAYGYTF
clone size: -; V gene: TRBV20-1; J gene: TRBJ2-5; D gene: TRBD2; CDR3 DNA: TGCAGTGCTGAAGGGACTAGCGGGGGGTCACAAGAGACCCAGTACTTC; CDR3 protein: CSAEGTSGGSQETQYF
clone size: -; V gene: TRBV4-3; J gene: TRBJ2-7; D gene: TRBD2; CDR3 DNA: TGCGCCAGCAGCCAAGTTGCGGGAGCGGGGGAGCAGTACTTC; CDR3 protein: CASSQVAGAGEQYF
clone size: -; V gene: TRBV6-1; J gene: TRBJ2-2; D gene: -; CDR3 DNA: TGTGCCAGCAGGGAGGGGGCCGACGGGGAGCTGTTTTTT; CDR3 protein: CASREGADGELFF
clone size: -; V gene: TRBV6-5; J gene: TRBJ1-1; D gene: -; CDR3 DNA: TGTGCCAGCAGCTCCACTTTTGGAGGGGGTTTTGGAGCTTTCTTT; CDR3 protein: CASSSTFGGGFGAFF
clone size: -; V gene: TRBV2; J gene: TRBJ2-1; D gene: -; CDR3 DNA: TGTGCCAGCACGGAGAATCGGGGCGGCGAGCAGTTCTTC; CDR3 protein: CASTENRGGEQFF
clone size: medium-sized; V gene: TRBV7-9; J gene: TRBJ1-3; D gene: -; CDR3 DNA: TGTGCCAGCAGCTTAAGATCCGCCGGGTCTGGAAACACCATATATTTT; CDR3 protein: CASSLRSAGSGNTIYF
clone size: once; V gene: TRBV6-1; J gene: TRBJ2-2; D gene: -; CDR3 DNA: TGTGCCAGCATAAAGTACCAGGGTTCCACCGGGGAGCTGTTTTTT; CDR3 protein: CASIKYQGSTGELFF
clone size: -; V gene: TRBV15; J gene: TRBJ2-7; D gene: -; CDR3 DNA: TGTGCCACCAGCAGGGGGGGAATGAGCGAGCAGTACTTC; CDR3 protein: CATSRGGMSEQYF
clone size: -; V gene: TRBV6-6; J gene: TRBJ2-1; D gene: TRBD2; CDR3 DNA: TGTGCCAGCAGTGACGAGGCGGGAGTGTATAAGCAGTTCTTC; CDR3 protein: CASSDEAGVYKQFF
clone size: -; V gene: TRBV20-1; J gene: TRBJ1-1; D gene: -; CDR3 DNA: TGCAGTGCTCCCCACTACACTGAAGCTTTCTTT; CDR3 protein: CSAPHYTEAFF
clone size: medium-sized; V gene: TRBV5-6; J gene: TRBJ2-3; D gene: -; CDR3 DNA: TGTGCCAGCAGCCCCAGGGGACCTAGCACAGATACGCAGTATTTT; CDR3 protein: CASSPRGPSTDTQYF
clone size: -; V gene: TRBV29-1; J gene: TRBJ1-6; D gene: -; CDR3 DNA: TGCAGCGTTGGCTCCGACTATAATTCACCCCTCCACTTT; CDR3 protein: CSVGSDYNSPLHF
clone size: -; V gene: TRBV20-1; J gene: TRBJ1-5; D gene: TRBD1; CDR3 DNA: TGCAGTGCTAGAGCGCTAACCGGGACAGAGACACAGCCCCAGCATTTT; CDR3 protein: CSARALTGTETQPQHF
clone size: -; V gene: TRBV29-1; J gene: TRBJ2-2; D gene: -; CDR3 DNA: TGCAGCGCCGCGGCCGGACCCGGGGAGCTGTTTTTT; CDR3 protein: CSAAAGPGELFF
clone size: -; V gene: TRBV20-1; J gene: TRBJ2-1; D gene: -; CDR3 DNA: TGCAGTGCTAGCGGGCCGGGACTTTCCTACAATGAGCAGTTCTTC; CDR3 protein: CSASGPGLSYNEQFF
clone size: few; V gene: TRBV29-1; J gene: TRBJ2-3; D gene: -; CDR3 DNA: TGCAGCGTTCTACTATGGTTTGAAGATACGCAGTATTTT; CDR3 protein: CSVLLWFEDTQYF
clone size: -; V gene: TRBV12-3/TRBV12-4; J gene: TRBJ1-5; D gene: -; CDR3 DNA: TGTGCCAGCAGTTTGCCTCAGCCCCAGCATTTT; CDR3 protein: CASSLPQPQHF
clone size: -; V gene: TRBV7-2; J gene: TRBJ1-1; D gene: -; CDR3 DNA: TGTGCCAGCAGCCGCGGGGGCGGCACTGAAGCTTTCTTT; CDR3 protein: CASSRGGGTEAFF
clone size: many; V gene: TRBV29-1; J gene: TRBJ1-2; D gene: -; CDR3 DNA: TGCAGCACTAGTAATCCTAACTATGGCTACACCTTC; CDR3 protein: CSTSNPNYGYTF
clone size: -; V gene: TRBV20-1; J gene: TRBJ2-3; D gene: TRBD2; CDR3 DNA: TGCAGTGCTAGACGGACTAGCGGGAGGCCGCTGGATACGCAGTATTTT; CDR3 protein: CSARRTSGRPLDTQYF
clone size: many; V gene: TRBV3-1; J gene: TRBJ2-2; D gene: -; CDR3 DNA: TGTGCCAGCAGCCAAGGGCGGAACACCGGGGAGCTGTTTTTT; CDR3 protein: CASSQGRNTGELFF
clone size: few; V gene: TRBV6-4; J gene: TRBJ2-7; D gene: -; CDR3 DNA: TGTGCCAGCAGCACCGGGCCCCATGCCGAGCAGTACTTC; CDR3 protein: CASSTGPHAEQYF
clone size: -; V gene: TRBV18; J gene: TRBJ2-7; D gene: TRBD1; CDR3 DNA: TGTGCCAGCTCACCTGCCGTGGGACAGGGGCACGAGCAGTACTTC; CDR3 protein: CASSPAVGQGHEQYF
clone size: -; V gene: TRBV7-2; J gene: TRBJ2-7; D gene: TRBD2; CDR3 DNA: TGTGCCAGCAGCTTACTAGCGGGCGAGAGAGCAGCGAATAGAATCGAGCAGTACTTC; CDR3 protein: CASSLLAGERAANRIEQYF
clone size: many; V gene: TRBV6-4; J gene: TRBJ2-1; D gene: -; CDR3 DNA: TGTGCCAGCAGTGACTCTAGCTACAATGAGCAGTTCTTC; CDR3 protein: CASSDSSYNEQFF
clone size: medium-sized; V gene: TRBV11-2; J gene: TRBJ2-2; D gene: TRBD1; CDR3 DNA: TGTGCCAGCAGCCGGGACAGCCACACCGGGGAGCTGTTTTTT; CDR3 protein: CASSRDSHTGELFF
clone size: many; V gene: TRBV20-1; J gene: TRBJ2-7; D gene: TRBD2; CDR3 DNA: TGCAGTGCTGCGGGACTAGCGGGAGACTTCTACGAGCAGTACTTC; CDR3 protein: CSAAGLAGDFYEQYF
clone size: many; V gene: TRBV7-9; J gene: TRBJ2-1; D gene: TRBD1; CDR3 DNA: TGTGCCAGCAGCCCGTGGACCGGGACAGGGTTAAATGAGCAGTTCTTC; CDR3 protein: CASSPWTGTGLNEQFF
clone size: medium-sized; V gene: TRBV20-1; J gene: TRBJ1-1; D gene: -; CDR3 DNA: TGCAGTGCTAGCGACGGACCCACTGAAGCTTTCTTT; CDR3 protein: CSASDGPTEAFF
clone size: many; V gene: TRBV11-3; J gene: TRBJ2-5; D gene: -; CDR3 DNA: TGTGCCAGCAGCGCGGACCCTTCGGAAGAGACCCAGTACTTC; CDR3 protein: CASSADPSEETQYF
clone size: -; V gene: TRBV12-3/TRBV12-4; J gene: TRBJ1-5; D gene: -; CDR3 DNA: TGTGCCAGCAGTTCCTCCCTCCGGCGACACGTTTATAGCAATCAGCCCCAGCATTTT; CDR3 protein: CASSSSLRRHVYSNQPQHF
clone size: -; V gene: TRBV11-2; J gene: TRBJ2-7; D gene: -; CDR3 DNA: TGTGCCAGCAGCAATACTAACGAGCAGTACTTC; CDR3 protein: CASSNTNEQYF
clone size: -; V gene: TRBV6-1; J gene: TRBJ1-2; D gene: -; CDR3 DNA: TGTGCCAGCAGCTCTCGAACGCTTAACTATGGCTACACCTTC; CDR3 protein: CASSSRTLNYGYTF
clone size: -; V gene: TRBV7-9; J gene: TRBJ2-3; D gene: -; CDR3 DNA: TGTGCCAGCAGTTCCTCTCGAGATACGCAGTATTTT; CDR3 protein: CASSSSRDTQYF
clone size: -; V gene: TRBV20-1; J gene: TRBJ2-4; D gene: -; CDR3 DNA: TGCAGTGCTAGAGATGTCCAGCATGGAAACATTCAGTACTTC; CDR3 protein: CSARDVQHGNIQYF
clone size: many; V gene: TRBV7-9; J gene: TRBJ1-1; D gene: -; CDR3 DNA: TGTGCCAGCAGCTTAGAAGGGGGGGCTGAAGCTTTCTTT; CDR3 protein: CASSLEGGAEAFF
clone size: many; V gene: TRBV6-6; J gene: TRBJ1-5; D gene: -; CDR3 DNA: TGTGCCAGCAGTTACCAGGGGAAGAATCAGCCCCAGCATTTT; CDR3 protein: CASSYQGKNQPQHF
clone size: few; V gene: TRBV20-1; J gene: TRBJ2-7; D gene: TRBD2; CDR3 DNA: TGCAGTGCTTGGAGAGCGGGGGACATCTCCTACGAGCAGTACTTC; CDR3 protein: CSAWRAGDISYEQYF
clone size: many; V gene: TRBV6-4; J gene: TRBJ2-1; D gene: TRBD2; CDR3 DNA: TGTGCCAGCAGTGAGCGGGAGAACAATGAGCAGTTCTTC; CDR3 protein: CASSERENNEQFF
clone size: -; V gene: TRBV20-1; J gene: TRBJ2-7; D gene: -; CDR3 DNA: TGCAGTGCTAGAACGGGGAGCTCCTACGAGCAGTACTTC; CDR3 protein: CSARTGSSYEQYF
clone size: many; V gene: TRBV29-1; J gene: TRBJ2-2; D gene: -; CDR3 DNA: TGCAGCGTTGAATCGTTAGGGCAGGACGGCGGGGAGCTGTTTTTT; CDR3 protein: CSVESLGQDGGELFF